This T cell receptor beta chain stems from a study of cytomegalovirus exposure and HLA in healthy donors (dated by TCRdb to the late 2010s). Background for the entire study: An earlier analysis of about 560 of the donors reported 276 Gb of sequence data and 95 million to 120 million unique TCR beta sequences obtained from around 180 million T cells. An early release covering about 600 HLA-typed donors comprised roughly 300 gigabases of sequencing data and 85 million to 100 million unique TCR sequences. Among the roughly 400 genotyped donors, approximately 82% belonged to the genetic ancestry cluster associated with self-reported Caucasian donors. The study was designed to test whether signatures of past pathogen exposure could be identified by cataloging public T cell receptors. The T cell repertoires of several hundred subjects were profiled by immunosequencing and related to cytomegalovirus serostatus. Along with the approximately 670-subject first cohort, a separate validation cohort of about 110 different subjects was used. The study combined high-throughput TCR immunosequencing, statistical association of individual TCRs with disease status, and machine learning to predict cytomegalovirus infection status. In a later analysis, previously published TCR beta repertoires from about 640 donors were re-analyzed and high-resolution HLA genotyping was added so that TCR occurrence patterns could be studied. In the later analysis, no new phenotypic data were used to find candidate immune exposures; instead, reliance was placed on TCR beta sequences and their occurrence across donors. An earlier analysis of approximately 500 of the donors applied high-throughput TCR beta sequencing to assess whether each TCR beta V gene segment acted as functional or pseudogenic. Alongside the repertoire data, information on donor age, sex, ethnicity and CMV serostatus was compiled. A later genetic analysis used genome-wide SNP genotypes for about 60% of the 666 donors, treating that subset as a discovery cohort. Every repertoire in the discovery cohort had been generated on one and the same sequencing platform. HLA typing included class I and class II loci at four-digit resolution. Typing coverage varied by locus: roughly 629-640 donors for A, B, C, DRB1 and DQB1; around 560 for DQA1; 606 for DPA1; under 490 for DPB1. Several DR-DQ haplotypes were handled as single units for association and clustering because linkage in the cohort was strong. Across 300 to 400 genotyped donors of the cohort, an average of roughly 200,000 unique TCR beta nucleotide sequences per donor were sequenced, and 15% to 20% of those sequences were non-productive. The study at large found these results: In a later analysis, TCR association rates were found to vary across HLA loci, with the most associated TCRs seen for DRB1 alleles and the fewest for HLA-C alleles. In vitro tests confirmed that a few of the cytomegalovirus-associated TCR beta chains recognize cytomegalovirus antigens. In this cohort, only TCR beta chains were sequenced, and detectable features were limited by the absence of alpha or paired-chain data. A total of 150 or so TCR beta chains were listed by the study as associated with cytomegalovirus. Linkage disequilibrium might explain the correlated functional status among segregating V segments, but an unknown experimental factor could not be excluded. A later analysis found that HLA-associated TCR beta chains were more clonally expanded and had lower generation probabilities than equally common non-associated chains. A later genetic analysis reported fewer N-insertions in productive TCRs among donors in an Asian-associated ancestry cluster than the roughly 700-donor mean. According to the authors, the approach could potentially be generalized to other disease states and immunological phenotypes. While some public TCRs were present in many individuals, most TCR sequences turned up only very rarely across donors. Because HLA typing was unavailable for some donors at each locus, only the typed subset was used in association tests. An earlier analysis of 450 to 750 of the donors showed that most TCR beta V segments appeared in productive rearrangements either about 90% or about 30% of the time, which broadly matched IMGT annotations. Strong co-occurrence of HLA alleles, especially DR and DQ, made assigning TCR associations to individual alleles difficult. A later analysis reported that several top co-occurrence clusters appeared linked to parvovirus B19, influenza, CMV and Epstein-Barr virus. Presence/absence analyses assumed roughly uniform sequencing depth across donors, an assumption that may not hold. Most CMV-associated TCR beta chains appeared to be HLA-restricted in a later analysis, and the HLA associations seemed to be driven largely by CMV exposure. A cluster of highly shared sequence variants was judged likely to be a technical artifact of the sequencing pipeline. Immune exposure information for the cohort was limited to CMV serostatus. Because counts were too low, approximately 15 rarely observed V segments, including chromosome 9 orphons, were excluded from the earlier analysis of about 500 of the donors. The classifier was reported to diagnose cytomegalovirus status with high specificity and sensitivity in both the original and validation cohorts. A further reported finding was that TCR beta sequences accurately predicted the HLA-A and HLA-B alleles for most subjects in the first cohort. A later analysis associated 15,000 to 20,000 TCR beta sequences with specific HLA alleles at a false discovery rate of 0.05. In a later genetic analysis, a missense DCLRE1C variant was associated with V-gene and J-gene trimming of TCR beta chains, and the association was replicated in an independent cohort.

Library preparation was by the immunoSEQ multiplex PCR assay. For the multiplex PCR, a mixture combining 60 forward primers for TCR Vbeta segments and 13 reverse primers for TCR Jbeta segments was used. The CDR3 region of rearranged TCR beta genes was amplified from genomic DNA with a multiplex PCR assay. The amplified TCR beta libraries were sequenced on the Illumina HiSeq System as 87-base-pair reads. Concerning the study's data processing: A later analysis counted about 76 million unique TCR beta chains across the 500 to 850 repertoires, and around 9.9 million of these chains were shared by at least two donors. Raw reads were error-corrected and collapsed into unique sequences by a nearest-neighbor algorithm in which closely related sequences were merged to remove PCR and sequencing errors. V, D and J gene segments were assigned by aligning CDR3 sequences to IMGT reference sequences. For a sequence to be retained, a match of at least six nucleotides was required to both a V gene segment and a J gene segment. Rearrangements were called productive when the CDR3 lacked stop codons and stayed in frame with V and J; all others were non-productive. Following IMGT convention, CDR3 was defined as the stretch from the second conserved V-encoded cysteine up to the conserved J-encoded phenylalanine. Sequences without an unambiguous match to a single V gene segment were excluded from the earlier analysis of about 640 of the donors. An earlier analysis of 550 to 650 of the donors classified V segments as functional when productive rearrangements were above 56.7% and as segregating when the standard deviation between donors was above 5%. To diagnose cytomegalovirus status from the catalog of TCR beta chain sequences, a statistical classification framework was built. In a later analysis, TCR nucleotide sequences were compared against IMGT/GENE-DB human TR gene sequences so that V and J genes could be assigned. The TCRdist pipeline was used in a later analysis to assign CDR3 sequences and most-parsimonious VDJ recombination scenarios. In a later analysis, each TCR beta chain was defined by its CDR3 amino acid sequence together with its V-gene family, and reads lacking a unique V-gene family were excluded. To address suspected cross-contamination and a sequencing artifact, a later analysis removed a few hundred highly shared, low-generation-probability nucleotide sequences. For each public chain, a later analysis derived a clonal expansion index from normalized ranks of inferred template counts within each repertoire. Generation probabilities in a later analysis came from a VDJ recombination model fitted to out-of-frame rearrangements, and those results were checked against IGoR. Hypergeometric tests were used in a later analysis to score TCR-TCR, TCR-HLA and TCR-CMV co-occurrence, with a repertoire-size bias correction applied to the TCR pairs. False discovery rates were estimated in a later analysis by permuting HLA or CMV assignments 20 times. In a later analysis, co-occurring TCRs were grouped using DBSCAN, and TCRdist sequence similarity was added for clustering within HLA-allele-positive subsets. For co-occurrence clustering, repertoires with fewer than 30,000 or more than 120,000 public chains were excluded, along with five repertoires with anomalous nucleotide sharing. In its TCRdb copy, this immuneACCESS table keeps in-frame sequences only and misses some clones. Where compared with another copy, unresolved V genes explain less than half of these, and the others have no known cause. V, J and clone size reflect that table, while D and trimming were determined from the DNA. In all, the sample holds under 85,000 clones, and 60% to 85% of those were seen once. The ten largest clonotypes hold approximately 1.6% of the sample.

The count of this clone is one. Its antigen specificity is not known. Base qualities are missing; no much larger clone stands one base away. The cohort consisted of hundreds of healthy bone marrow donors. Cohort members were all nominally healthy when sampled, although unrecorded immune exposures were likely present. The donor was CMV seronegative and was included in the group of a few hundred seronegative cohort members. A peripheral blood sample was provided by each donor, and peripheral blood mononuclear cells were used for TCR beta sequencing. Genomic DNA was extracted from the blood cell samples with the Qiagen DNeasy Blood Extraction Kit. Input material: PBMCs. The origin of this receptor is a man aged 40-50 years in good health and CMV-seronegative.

The DNA is as follows: TGTGCCAGCAGACGAGGGACTAGCGGTACAGATACGCAGTATTTT. Its translation is CASRRGTSGTDTQYF. The rearranged chain carries TRBV28 and TRBJ2-3; the central 11 bases match TRBD2. The CDR3 holds 15 amino acids from the cysteine to the phenylalanine. Only the CDR3 region is kept as DNA, spanning 45 bases read in frame from base 1. The germline V end is reduced by 6 bases and the J end by 3 bases; junction bases left unmatched: 5. From a lookup of the germline V gene, CDR1 and CDR2 are MDHEN and SYDVKM.